This T cell receptor (beta chain) was recorded in a study of CXCR3-negative and CXCR3-positive naive CD8 T cells. In preparing the TRB cDNA libraries, 5' RACE with UMI labels was used. From the 5' RACE reads, TCRdb lists one entry per CDR3 protein and no DNA. The table for this sample gives over 70,000 distinct CDR3 sequences. Germline V CDR1 and CDR2: SGHRS, YFSETQ. The CDR3 has 13 amino acids. This TCR was sampled from a human donor in good health. Some clones in this sample may be carry-over from other donors' samples. The rearrangement links TRBV5-1 to TRBJ2-7; TCRdb lists TRBD2, though no DNA is available to test this call. Sequences were obtained from naive CXCR3- CD8+ T cells from blood. The subset is: CD45RO-CCR7+CD27+CD95- naive CD8+ T cells lacking CXCR3 (TNR3-). The CDR3 loop reads CASSFEGPYEQYF.